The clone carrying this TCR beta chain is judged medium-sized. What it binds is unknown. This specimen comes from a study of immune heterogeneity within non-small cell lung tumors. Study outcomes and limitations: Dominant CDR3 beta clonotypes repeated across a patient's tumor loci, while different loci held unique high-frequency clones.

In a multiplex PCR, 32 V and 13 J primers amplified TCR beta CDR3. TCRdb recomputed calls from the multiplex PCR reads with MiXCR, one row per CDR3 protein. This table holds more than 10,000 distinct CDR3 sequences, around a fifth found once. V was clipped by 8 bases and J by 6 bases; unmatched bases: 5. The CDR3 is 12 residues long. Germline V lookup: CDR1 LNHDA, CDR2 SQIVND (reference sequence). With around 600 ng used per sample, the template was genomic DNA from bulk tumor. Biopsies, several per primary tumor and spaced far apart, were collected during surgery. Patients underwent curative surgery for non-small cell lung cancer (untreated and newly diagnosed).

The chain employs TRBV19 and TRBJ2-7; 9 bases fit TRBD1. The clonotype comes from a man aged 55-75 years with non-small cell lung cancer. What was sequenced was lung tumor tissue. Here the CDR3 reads CASGTGSPEQYF. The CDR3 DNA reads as TGTGCCAGTGGGACAGGGTCTCCCGAGCAGTACTTC.